This paragraph covers one T cell receptor (beta chain) sequence. What it recognizes is unknown. CDR3 length: 17 amino acids. V gave up 4 bases and J gave up 7 bases; unmatched junction bases: 17. The germline V gene has CDR1 SGDLS and CDR2 YYNGEE. Assay used: immunoSEQ multiplex PCR; TCRdb lists only in-frame clones, some missing. Found here are 20,000 to 30,000 clones, 69% of them singletons; the top ten hold 7.5% to 8.5%. The source of the sample is a study of vaccination effects on CD4 cells after COVID-19. Peptide-pool stimulation followed by sequencing identified expanded antigen-specific CD4+ clonotypes in the ViraFEST assay. Isolating CD4+ T cells followed approximately ten days of culture. Either the BNT162b2 or mRNA-1273 vaccine was given to participants in two doses. No vaccinee had earlier SARS-CoV-2 infection, and nucleocapsid antibodies were negative.

The sequenced sample was CD4+ T cells from PBMCs cultured with SARS-CoV-2 spike peptides, obtained after COVID-19 vaccination. J is TRBJ2-1 and V is TRBV9; 7 bases map to TRBD2. This receptor was obtained from a human donor who received a COVID-19 vaccine. The DNA of the CDR3 is TGTGCCAGCAGCCCTCACGTTTTCGGACTAGTTCTAAATGAGCAGTTCTTC. Amino acid sequence: CASSPHVFGLVLNEQFF.